Shown below are 16 T cell receptor beta chains from a single sample sequenced in a study of blood T cell repertoires in COVID-19. Method: immunoSEQ multiplex PCR; TCRdb's copy keeps in-frame clones and lacks some. The sample yields under 250,000 clones, about 92% seen once. Sequenced input: peripheral blood. These receptors all come from a young man with acute or convalescent COVID-19.

As for this clone: Compared with germline, one end of the junction differs, possibly owing to a read error. J is TRBJ1-2 and V is TRBV19, with 11 bases lining up with TRBD1. Germline lookup yields CDR1 LNHDA and CDR2 SQIVND (reference sequence). The CDR3 runs to 14 residues. The CDR3 sequence: CASRIGQGANGYTF. CDR3 nucleotide sequence: TGTGCCAGTAGGATAGGACAGGGGGCAAATGGCTACACCTTC.

The genes are TRBV4-1 and TRBJ2-2, with D hard to call. The CDR3 is 14 residues long. The germline V gene has CDR1 MGHRA and CDR2 YSYEKL. V was shortened by 1 base and J by 7 bases, with 10 bases between the two germline ends. The CDR3 reads CASSQGQVGGELFF. DNA for the CDR3: TGCGCCAGCAGCCAAGGGCAGGTTGGCGGGGAGCTGTTTTTT.

The chain combines TRBV7-9 with TRBJ2-1; 7 nucleotides line up with TRBD1. The germline gives CDR1 SEHNR, CDR2 FQNEAQ (reference sequence). The CDR3 covers 12 residues. Unmatched junction bases numbered 5, after V lost 5 bases and J lost 10 bases. The CDR3 coding sequence is TGTGCCAGCAGCCCTGACAGGGTAGAGCAGTTCTTC. Translation gives CASSPDRVEQFF.

This chain uses TRBV3-1 (or the pseudogene TRBV3-2) with TRBJ2-5; D possibly corresponds to TRBD2 (5 bases). V was trimmed by 5 bases and J by 5 bases, leaving 12 bases between them. Per the germline V gene, CDR1 is LGHDT and CDR2 is YNNKEL (reference sequence). This CDR3 spans 13 amino acids. CDR3 in DNA: TGTGCCAGCAGCTCCGACTACTGGGAGACCCAGTACTTC. This translates into CASSSDYWETQYF.

The CDR3 bases are TGTGCCACCAGTGACCCCGGGACTAGCGAAGAGACCCAGTACTTC. Its protein is CATSDPGTSEETQYF. The V call is TRBV24-1, the J call TRBJ2-5; 10 bases agree with TRBD2. CDR3 length equals 15 residues. V was clipped by 4 bases and J by 3 bases; unmatched bases: 4. Per the germline V gene, CDR1 is KGHDR and CDR2 is SFDVKD.

V usage is TRBV2 and J usage is TRBJ2-7; 10 nucleotides align to TRBD2. The CDR3 contains 14 residues. The V gene's germline CDR1 is SNHLY and CDR2 FYNNEI. Trimming removed 6 bases from V and 7 bases from J; junction bases left unmatched: 9. The CDR3 nucleotides read TGTGCCAGCAGAAAGGAGAATAGCGGGGGGGAGCAGTACTTC. As protein: CASRKENSGGEQYF.

The genes are TRBV5-5 and TRBJ2-1; 11 bases are a match to TRBD1. The J segment lost 8 bases and the V segment lost 6 bases, leaving 10 bases of the junction unmatched. The CDR3 length is 15 residues. The germline gives CDR1 SGHKS, CDR2 YYEKEE (reference sequence). The DNA for the CDR3 is TGTGCCAGCAACCAATGGACAGGGGGCATCGATGAGCAGTTCTTC. The encoded protein is CASNQWTGGIDEQFF.

The chain links TRBV18 to TRBJ2-1; 10 positions agree with TRBD1. Germline loops: CDR1 KGHSH, CDR2 LQKENI. Trimming cost V 3 bases and J 5 bases; bases outside gene matches: 4. The CDR3 length is 15 residues. The CDR3 nucleotides read TGTGCCAGCTCACCTAGACAGGGGGCACACAATGAGCAGTTCTTC. It yields the protein CASSPRQGAHNEQFF.

The rearrangement joins TRBV30 to TRBJ2-3; D remains ambiguous. V was trimmed by 3 bases and J by 8 bases, leaving 15 bases between them. CDR3 length: 13 residues. CDR1 is GTSNPN and CDR2 is SVGIG in the germline V gene (reference sequence). The CDR3 region has the DNA TGTGCCTGGAGGAGTGTCCTCTTCGGTACGCAGTATTTT. It specifies CAWRSVLFGTQYF.

V gene TRBV6-6 combines with J gene TRBJ2-7; the D gene is possibly TRBD1 (7 bases). This CDR3 is 11 amino acids long. Germline V gives CDR1 MNHNY, CDR2 SVGAGI (reference sequence). Trimming took off 7 bases at V and 7 bases at J, with 11 bases between the two ends. CDR3 residues: CASTGGWEQYF. The CDR3 coding sequence is TGTGCCAGCACAGGGGGGTGGGAGCAGTACTTC.

The chain carries TRBV7-9 and TRBJ2-3, with a possible D match to TRBD2 (5 bases). Germline CDR1 SEHNR, CDR2 FQNEAQ (reference sequence). The CDR3 extends over 13 amino acids. Trimming left V 2 bases short and J 3 bases short, with 6 bases between. The CDR3 DNA is TGTGCCAGCAGCTTAACGGGGACAGATACGCAGTATTTT. It codes for CASSLTGTDTQYF.

This chain joins TRBV7-9 and TRBJ2-7, with D possibly being TRBD2 (5 bases). Trimming shortened V by 8 bases and J by 4 bases, and 6 bases separated the two germline ends. CDR1 is SEHNR, CDR2 FQNEAQ, per germline (reference sequence). The CDR3 loop spans 10 amino acids. CDR3 sequence: CASGGYEQYF. DNA of the CDR3: TGTGCCAGCGGAGGATACGAGCAGTACTTC.

The gene calls are TRBV6-1 and TRBJ2-6; perhaps TRBD1 as D (6 bases). With 0 bases removed from V and 3 bases from J, the gap between germline ends came to 9 bases. Per the germline V gene, CDR1 is MNHNS and CDR2 is SASEGT. This CDR3 comprises 16 residues. CDR3 coding DNA: TGTGCCAGCAGTGAAGCCACAGGGTTTGGGGCCAACGTCCTGACTTTC. It codes for CASSEATGFGANVLTF.

This clone was observed once. This chain joins TRBV4-1 and TRBJ1-1, with D possibly matching TRBD1 (5 bases). Germline loops: CDR1 MGHRA, CDR2 YSYEKL. CDR3 length: 13 amino acids. V lost 6 bases and J 5 bases, leaving 13 bases between the germline ends. The CDR3 loop is CASRDIRVTEAFF. As DNA, the CDR3 is TGCGCCAGCAGGGATATCAGGGTAACTGAAGCTTTCTTT.

This chain joins TRBV28 and TRBJ1-3, with no clear D. V was shortened by 5 bases and J by 4 bases, with 18 bases between the two germline ends. The CDR3 contains 16 residues. Germline loops: CDR1 MDHEN, CDR2 SYDVKM. The DNA of the CDR3 is TGTGCCAGCAGTGCTATTCCGGGGAGCCCAGGAAACACCATATATTTT. Amino acids: CASSAIPGSPGNTIYF.

The chain is built from TRBV24-1 and TRBJ2-3; the D gene is possibly TRBD1 (5 bases). The CDR3 sequence is 16 residues long. Germline V gene data show CDR1 as KGHDR and CDR2 as SFDVKD. V shed 3 bases and J shed 6 bases, with 18 bases lying between them. Here the CDR3 DNA reads TGTGCCACCAGTGATAATGTGGCAGGGCAGGCGGATACGCAGTATTTT. This codes for CATSDNVAGQADTQYF.